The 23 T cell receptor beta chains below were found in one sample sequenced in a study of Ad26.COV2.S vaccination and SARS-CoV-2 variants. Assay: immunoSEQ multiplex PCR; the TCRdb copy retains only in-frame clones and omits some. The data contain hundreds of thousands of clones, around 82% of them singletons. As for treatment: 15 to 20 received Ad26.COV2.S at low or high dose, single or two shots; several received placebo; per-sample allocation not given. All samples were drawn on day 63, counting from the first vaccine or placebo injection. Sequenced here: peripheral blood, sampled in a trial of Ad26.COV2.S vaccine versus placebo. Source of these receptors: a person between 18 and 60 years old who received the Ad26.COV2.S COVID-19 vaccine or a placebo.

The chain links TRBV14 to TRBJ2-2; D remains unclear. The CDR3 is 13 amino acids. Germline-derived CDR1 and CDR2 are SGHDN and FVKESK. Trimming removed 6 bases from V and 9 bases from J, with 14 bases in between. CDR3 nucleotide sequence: TGTGCCAGCAGTGGGCAGGTTCGCCGGGAGCTGTTTTTT. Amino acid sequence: CASSGQVRRELFF. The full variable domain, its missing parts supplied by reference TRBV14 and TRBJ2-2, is EAGVTQFPSHSVIEKGQTVTLRCDPISGHDNLYWYRRVMGKEIKFLLHFVKESKQDESGMPNNRFLAERTGGTYSTLKVQPAELEDSGVYFCASSGQVRRELFFGEGSRLTVL.

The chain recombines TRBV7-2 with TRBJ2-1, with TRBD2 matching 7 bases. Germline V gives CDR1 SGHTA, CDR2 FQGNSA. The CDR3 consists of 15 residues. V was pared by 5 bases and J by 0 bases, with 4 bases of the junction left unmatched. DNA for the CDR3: TGTGCCAGCAGCACTAGCGCGAGCTCCTACAATGAGCAGTTCTTC. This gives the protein CASSTSASSYNEQFF.

The DNA of the CDR3 is TGCGCCACCTCCCCCGGACTGTCCTACGAGCAGTACTTC. It is translated as CATSPGLSYEQYF. The V gene is TRBV5-1, the J gene TRBJ2-7, with D possibly being TRBD2 (5 bases). CDR3 length: 13 residues. V was clipped by 9 bases and J by 1 base, with 14 bases between them. Germline lookup yields CDR1 SGHRS and CDR2 YFSETQ.

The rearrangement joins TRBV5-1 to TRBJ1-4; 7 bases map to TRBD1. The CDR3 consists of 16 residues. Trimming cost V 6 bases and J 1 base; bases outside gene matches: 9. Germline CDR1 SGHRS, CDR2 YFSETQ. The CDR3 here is CASNRRGPGTNEKLFF. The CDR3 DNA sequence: TGCGCCAGCAACAGGAGGGGGCCGGGAACTAATGAAAAACTGTTTTTT.

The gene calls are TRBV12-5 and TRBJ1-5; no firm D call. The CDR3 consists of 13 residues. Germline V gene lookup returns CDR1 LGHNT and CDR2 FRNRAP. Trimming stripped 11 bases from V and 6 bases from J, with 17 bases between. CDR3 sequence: CASGPGWGQPQHF. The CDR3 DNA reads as TGTGCTTCGGGCCCGGGGTGGGGTCAGCCCCAGCATTTT.

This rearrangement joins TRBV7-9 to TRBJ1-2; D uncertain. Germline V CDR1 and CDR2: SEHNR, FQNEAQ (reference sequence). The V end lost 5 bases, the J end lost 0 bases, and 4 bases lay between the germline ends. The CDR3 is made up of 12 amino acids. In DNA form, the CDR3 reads TGTGCCAGCAGCGTAACTAACTATGGCTACACCTTC. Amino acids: CASSVTNYGYTF.

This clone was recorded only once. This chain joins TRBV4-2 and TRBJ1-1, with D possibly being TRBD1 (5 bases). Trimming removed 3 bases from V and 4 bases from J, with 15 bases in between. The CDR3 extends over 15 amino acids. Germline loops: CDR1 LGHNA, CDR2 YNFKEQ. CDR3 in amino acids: CASSQGSGPGTEAFF. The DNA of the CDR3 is TGTGCCAGCAGCCAGGGATCGGGGCCCGGCACTGAAGCTTTCTTT.

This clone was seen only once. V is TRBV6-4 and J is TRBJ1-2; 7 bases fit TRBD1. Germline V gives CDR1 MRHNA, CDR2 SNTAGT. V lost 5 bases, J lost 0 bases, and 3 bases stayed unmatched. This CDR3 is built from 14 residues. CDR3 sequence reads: CASSPGTANYGYTF. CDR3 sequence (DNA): TGTGCCAGCAGTCCTGGGACAGCTAACTATGGCTACACCTTC.

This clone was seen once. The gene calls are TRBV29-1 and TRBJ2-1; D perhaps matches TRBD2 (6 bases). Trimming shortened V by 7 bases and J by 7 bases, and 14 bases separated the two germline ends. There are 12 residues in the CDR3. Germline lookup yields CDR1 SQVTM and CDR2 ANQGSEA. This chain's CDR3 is CSAAGRLNEQFF. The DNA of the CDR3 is TGCAGCGCGGCGGGGCGGTTAAATGAGCAGTTCTTC.

CDR3 DNA: TGTGCCAGTAGTATGGACAGGGCCCCCGAGCAGTACTTC. Its translation is CASSMDRAPEQYF. This sequence joins TRBV19 and TRBJ2-7; TRBD1 agrees at 8 bases. J gave up 6 bases and V 3 bases, and 4 bases lay outside the gene matches. Germline V gene data show CDR1 as LNHDA and CDR2 as SQIVND (reference sequence). The CDR3 is 13 amino acids.

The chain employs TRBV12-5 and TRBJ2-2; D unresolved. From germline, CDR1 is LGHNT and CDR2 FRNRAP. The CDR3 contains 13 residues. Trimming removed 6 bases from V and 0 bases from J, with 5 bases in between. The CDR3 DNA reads TGTGCTAGTGGGCCAGCGAACACCGGGGAGCTGTTTTTT. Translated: CASGPANTGELFF.

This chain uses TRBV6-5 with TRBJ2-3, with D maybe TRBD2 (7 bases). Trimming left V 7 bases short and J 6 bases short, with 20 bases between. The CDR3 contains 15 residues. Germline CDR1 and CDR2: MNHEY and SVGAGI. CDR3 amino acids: CASKLAGAEWDTQYF. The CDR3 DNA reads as TGTGCCAGCAAATTGGCGGGGGCCGAATGGGATACGCAGTATTTT.

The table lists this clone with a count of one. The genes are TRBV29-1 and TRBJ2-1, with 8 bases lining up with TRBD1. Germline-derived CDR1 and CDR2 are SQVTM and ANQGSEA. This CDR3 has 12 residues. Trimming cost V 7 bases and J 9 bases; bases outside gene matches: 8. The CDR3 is CSAPHGQGEQFF. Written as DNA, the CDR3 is TGCAGCGCTCCCCACGGACAGGGTGAGCAGTTCTTC.

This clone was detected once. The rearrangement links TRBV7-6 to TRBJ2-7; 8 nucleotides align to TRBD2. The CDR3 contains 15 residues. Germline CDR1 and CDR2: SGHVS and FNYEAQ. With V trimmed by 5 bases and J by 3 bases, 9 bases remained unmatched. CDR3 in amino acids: CASSVGSGRGYEQYF. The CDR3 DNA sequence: TGTGCCAGCAGCGTGGGGAGCGGGAGAGGCTACGAGCAGTACTTC.

The CDR3 DNA is TGTGCCAGCAGCTTAGTCTCGAGGGACTCACCCCTCCACTTT. Translation: CASSLVSRDSPLHF. The chain employs TRBV7-2 and TRBJ1-6; TRBD1 might be the D (5 bases). The CDR3 is 14 amino acids. The V end lost 1 base, the J end lost 10 bases, and 11 bases lay between the germline ends. The germline V gene encodes CDR1 SGHTA and CDR2 FQGNSA.

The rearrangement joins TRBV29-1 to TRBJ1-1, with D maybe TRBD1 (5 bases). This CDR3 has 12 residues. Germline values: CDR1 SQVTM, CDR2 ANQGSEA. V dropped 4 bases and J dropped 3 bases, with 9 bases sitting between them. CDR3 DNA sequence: TGCAGCGTTGGTCAGGGCCACACTGAAGCTTTCTTT. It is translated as CSVGQGHTEAFF.

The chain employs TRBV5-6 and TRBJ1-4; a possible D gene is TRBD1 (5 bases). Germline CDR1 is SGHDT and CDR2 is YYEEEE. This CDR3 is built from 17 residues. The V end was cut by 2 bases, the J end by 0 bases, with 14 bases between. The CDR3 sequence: CASSFGRDGATNEKLFF. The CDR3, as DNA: TGTGCCAGCAGCTTTGGACGGGACGGAGCAACTAATGAAAAACTGTTTTTT.

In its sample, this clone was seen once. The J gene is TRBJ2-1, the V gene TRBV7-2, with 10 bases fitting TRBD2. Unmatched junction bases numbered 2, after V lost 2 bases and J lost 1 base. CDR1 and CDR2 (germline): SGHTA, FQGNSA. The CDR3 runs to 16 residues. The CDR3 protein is CASSLIAGGSYNEQFF. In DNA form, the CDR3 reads TGTGCCAGCAGCTTAATAGCGGGAGGTTCCTACAATGAGCAGTTCTTC. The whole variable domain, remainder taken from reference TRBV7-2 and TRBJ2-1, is GAGVSQSPSNKVTEKGKDVELRCDPISGHTALYWYRQSLGQGLEFLIYFQGNSAPDKSGLPSDRFSAERTGGSVSTLTIQRTQQEDSAVYLCASSLIAGGSYNEQFFGPGTRLTVL.

The CDR3: CAWAPGLAYEQYF. In DNA form, the CDR3 reads TGTGCCTGGGCACCCGGACTAGCCTACGAGCAGTACTTC. This chain uses TRBV30 with TRBJ2-7; 7 nucleotides agree with TRBD2. The CDR3 length is 13 residues. Unmatched junction bases numbered 6, after V lost 5 bases and J lost 2 bases. The germline CDR1 and CDR2 sequences are GTSNPN and SVGIG (reference sequence).

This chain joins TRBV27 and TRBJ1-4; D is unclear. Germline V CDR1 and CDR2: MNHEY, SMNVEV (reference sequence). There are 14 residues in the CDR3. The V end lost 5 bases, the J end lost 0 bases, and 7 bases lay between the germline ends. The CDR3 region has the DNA TGTGCCAGCAGTCCCAGGACAACTAATGAAAAACTGTTTTTT. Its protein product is CASSPRTTNEKLFF. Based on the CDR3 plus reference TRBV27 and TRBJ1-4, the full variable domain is EAQVTQNPRYLITVTGKKLTVTCSQNMNHEYMSWYRQDPGLGLRQIYYSMNVEVTDKGDVPEGYKVSRKEKRNFPLILESPSPNQTSLYFCASSPRTTNEKLFFGSGTQLSVL.

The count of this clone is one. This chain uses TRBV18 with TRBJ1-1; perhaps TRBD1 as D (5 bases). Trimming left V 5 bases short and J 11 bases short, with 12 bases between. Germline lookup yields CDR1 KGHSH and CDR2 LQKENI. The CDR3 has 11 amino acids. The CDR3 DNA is TGTGCCAGCTCAGAAGACAGTGGGGCTTTCTTT. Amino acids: CASSEDSGAFF.

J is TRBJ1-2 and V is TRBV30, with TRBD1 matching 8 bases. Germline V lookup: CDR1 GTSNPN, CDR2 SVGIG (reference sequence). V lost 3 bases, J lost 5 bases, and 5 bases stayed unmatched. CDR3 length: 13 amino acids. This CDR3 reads CAWRETGGYGYTF. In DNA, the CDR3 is TGTGCCTGGAGGGAAACAGGGGGGTATGGCTACACCTTC. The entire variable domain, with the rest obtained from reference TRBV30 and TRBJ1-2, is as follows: SQTIHQWPATLVQPVGSPLSLECTVEGTSNPNLYWYRQAAGRGLQLLFYSVGIGQISSEVPQNLSASRPQDRQFILSSKKLLLSDSGFYLCAWRETGGYGYTFGSGTRLTVV.

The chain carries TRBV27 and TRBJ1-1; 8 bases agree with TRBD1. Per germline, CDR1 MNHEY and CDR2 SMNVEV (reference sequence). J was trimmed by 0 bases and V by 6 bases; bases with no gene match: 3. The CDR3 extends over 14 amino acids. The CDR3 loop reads CASRRQGMNTEAFF. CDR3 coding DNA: TGTGCCAGCAGGAGACAGGGGATGAACACTGAAGCTTTCTTT.